Each of the 3 T cell receptor beta chains below was sequenced from the same sample in a study of Ad26.COV2.S vaccination and SARS-CoV-2 variants. Treatment specified: about 20 received Ad26.COV2.S at low or high dose, single or two shots; about 5 received placebo; per-sample allocation not given. On day 63 after the first injection, vaccine and placebo recipients gave samples. Libraries were prepared by immunoSEQ multiplex PCR; TCRdb keeps only in-frame clonotypes and omits some of them. The sample contains more than 400,000 clones, around 90% of which appear only once. The material sequenced was peripheral blood, taken in a trial of Ad26.COV2.S vaccine versus placebo. These receptors were taken from a person between 18 and 59 years old who received the Ad26.COV2.S COVID-19 vaccine or a placebo.

In its sample, this clone was seen a few times. The J gene is TRBJ1-6, the V gene TRBV11-2, with 9 bases identical to TRBD1. The CDR3 is 15 residues long. Germline trimming cut 2 bases from V and 7 bases from J; bases unmatched to any gene: 3. Germline V CDR1 and CDR2: SGHAT, FQNNGV. The CDR3 DNA sequence: TGTGCCAGCAGCTTATCCGGGACAGGGAATTCACCCCTCCACTTT. It is translated as CASSLSGTGNSPLHF.

The J gene is TRBJ2-5, the V gene TRBV6-1; the D is unclear. The CDR3 loop spans 14 amino acids. The germline gives CDR1 MNHNS, CDR2 SASEGT. V dropped 3 bases and J dropped 5 bases, with 13 bases sitting between them. The CDR3 reads CASSETQWVETQYF. In nucleotides, the CDR3 is TGTGCCAGCAGTGAGACTCAGTGGGTGGAGACCCAGTACTTC.

The J gene is TRBJ2-7, the V gene TRBV28; possible D gene TRBD2, 5 bases. V was trimmed by 2 bases and J by 0 bases, leaving 17 bases between them. This CDR3 has 17 amino acids. Germline V gene sequence: CDR1 MDHEN, CDR2 SYDVKM. The CDR3 is CASSLPLLGADSYEQYF. The CDR3 nucleotides are TGTGCCAGCAGTTTACCCCTTTTGGGAGCTGACTCCTACGAGCAGTACTTC.